The next 17 T cell receptor beta chains were all read from a single sample in a study of cytomegalovirus exposure and HLA in healthy donors. Using immunoSEQ multiplex PCR, the repertoire was profiled, and TCRdb retains in-frame clones only, with some absent. The table shows roughly 120,000 clones, with around nine tenths occurring only once. The sample taken for sequencing was PBMCs. These receptors came from a woman aged 18-30 years in good health and CMV-seronegative.

The J gene is TRBJ1-2, the V gene TRBV15; 8 bases map to TRBD1. CDR1 and CDR2 from the germline V gene are LNHNV and YYDKDF (reference sequence). The junction had 7 bases not matched to a gene; V was cut back by 0 bases and J by 7 bases. The CDR3 is 15 residues long. CDR3 region: CATSRDLGQGAGYTF. The CDR3 nucleotides are TGTGCCACCAGCAGAGATCTAGGACAGGGTGCTGGCTACACCTTC.

This clone came up once. J is TRBJ1-2 and V is TRBV11-2; possible D gene TRBD1, 5 bases. In germline, CDR1 is SGHAT, CDR2 FQNNGV. The CDR3 totals 13 residues. The V end was cut by 2 bases, the J end by 7 bases, with 11 bases between. This chain's CDR3 is CASSLTRGSGYTF. CDR3 sequence (DNA): TGTGCCAGCAGCTTAACGCGGGGCTCTGGCTACACCTTC. Using reference TRBV11-2 and TRBJ1-2 for the parts outside the CDR3, the full variable domain is EAGVAQSPRYKIIEKRQSVAFWCNPISGHATLYWYQQILGQGPKLLIQFQNNGVVDDSQLPKDRFSAERLKGVDSTLKIQPAKLEDSAVYLCASSLTRGSGYTFGSGTRLTVV.

The chain employs TRBV5-4 and TRBJ1-1, with 8 bases matching TRBD1. The junction had 3 bases not matched to a gene; V was cut back by 0 bases and J by 11 bases. The CDR3 sequence is 12 residues long. Looked up from germline, CDR1 is SGHNT and CDR2 is YYREEE (reference sequence). CDR3 sequence reads: CASSLADRVAFF. The CDR3 DNA reads TGTGCCAGCAGCTTGGCGGACAGGGTGGCTTTCTTT.

V usage is TRBV7-2 and J usage is TRBJ1-2; D possibly corresponds to TRBD1 (6 bases). Germline lookup yields CDR1 SGHTA and CDR2 FQGNSA. V was pared by 1 base and J by 10 bases, with 13 bases between. CDR3 size: 13 residues. The CDR3 DNA follows: TGTGCCAGCAGCTTAGGGACAGCGCGGATCTACACCTTC. This codes for CASSLGTARIYTF.

The V call is TRBV5-1, the J call TRBJ2-1; no reliable D call. Germline CDR1 is SGHRS and CDR2 is YFSETQ. Trimming shortened V by 5 bases and J by 5 bases, and 5 bases separated the two germline ends. CDR3 length: 11 amino acids. The DNA of the CDR3 is TGCGCCAGCAGTTTAAACAATGAGCAGTTCTTC. It translates to CASSLNNEQFF.

This clone has a handful of counts. This chain connects TRBV7-2 to TRBJ2-7; 8 bases align to TRBD2. CDR3 length equals 14 residues. The germline V gene has CDR1 SGHTA and CDR2 FQGNSA. With 2 bases clipped from V and 2 bases from J, the junction kept 2 bases outside the gene matches. The CDR3 protein is CASSLRGGPYEQYF. DNA for the CDR3: TGTGCCAGCAGCTTACGGGGGGGCCCCTACGAGCAGTACTTC.

The V call is TRBV28, the J call TRBJ1-1; D is ambiguous. Germline values: CDR1 MDHEN, CDR2 SYDVKM. CDR3 size: 14 residues. Trimming shortened V by 5 bases and J by 2 bases, and 12 bases separated the two germline ends. The CDR3: CASSVGRVNTEAFF. CDR3 in DNA: TGTGCCAGCAGTGTTGGTCGGGTAAACACTGAAGCTTTCTTT.

This sequence joins TRBV5-4 and TRBJ2-7; no clear D. The V gene's germline CDR1 is SGHNT and CDR2 YYREEE (reference sequence). V was pared by 6 bases and J by 3 bases, with 16 bases between. This CDR3 is built from 14 residues. DNA for the CDR3: TGTGCCAGCAAACTCTACAGCTCAGACTACGAGCAGTACTTC. Its protein is CASKLYSSDYEQYF.

V usage is TRBV4-2 and J usage is TRBJ2-3, with unresolved D. The CDR3 contains 15 residues. Germline V lookup: CDR1 LGHNA, CDR2 YNFKEQ. Trimming shortened V by 0 bases and J by 3 bases, and 10 bases separated the two germline ends. CDR3: CASSQEVAETDTQYF. The CDR3 DNA follows: TGTGCCAGCAGCCAAGAGGTAGCAGAGACAGATACGCAGTATTTT.

The chain links TRBV28 to TRBJ2-3; TRBD2 agrees at 13 bases. This CDR3 is 18 amino acids long. V lost 2 bases to trimming and J lost 7 bases; unmatched junction nucleotides: 12. Germline lookup yields CDR1 MDHEN and CDR2 SYDVKM. DNA of the CDR3: TGTGCCAGCAGTTTAACCGGGACTAGCGGGACGAGTCGAAATACGCAGTATTTT. The encoded protein is CASSLTGTSGTSRNTQYF.

The chain combines TRBV18 with TRBJ1-4; a weak D match, TRBD1 (6 bases). The CDR3 is 13 residues long. CDR1 KGHSH and CDR2 LQKENI come from the germline V gene. V lost 6 bases, J lost 7 bases, and 12 bases lay in between. In DNA form, the CDR3 reads TGTGCCAGCTCCCCGACAGGCGTTGAAAAACTGTTTTTT. Translated: CASSPTGVEKLFF.

The chain uses TRBV29-1 and TRBJ1-5; 10 nucleotides agree with TRBD1. Losses at the gene ends were 4 bases for V and 0 bases for J; bases not matched to a gene: 6. Germline values: CDR1 SQVTM, CDR2 ANQGSEA. CDR3 length equals 16 residues. The CDR3, as DNA: TGCAGCGTTGTATCGGGGACAGGGGATAGCAATCAGCCCCAGCATTTT. Translated, it gives CSVVSGTGDSNQPQHF.

The chain couples TRBV4-1 to TRBJ2-1; 13 positions agree with TRBD2. Per the germline V gene, CDR1 is MGHRA and CDR2 is YSYEKL. This CDR3 comprises 15 residues. V trimming: 4 bases; J trimming: 8 bases; junction bases outside the gene matches: 5. The DNA of the CDR3 is TGCGCCAGCAGCCTCGGACTAGCGGGAGAGGATGAGCAGTTCTTC. This encodes CASSLGLAGEDEQFF.

The chain links TRBV9 to TRBJ2-2, with D possibly TRBD1 on 6 matching bases. Germline V gene sequence: CDR1 SGDLS, CDR2 YYNGEE. V dropped 3 bases and J dropped 6 bases, with 12 bases sitting between them. The CDR3 consists of 14 residues. The CDR3 sequence: CASSAEGGSGELFF. The CDR3 DNA follows: TGTGCCAGCAGCGCCGAAGGGGGATCCGGGGAGCTGTTTTTT.

The V call is TRBV19, the J call TRBJ2-1; 7 nucleotides agree with TRBD2. The CDR3 covers 15 residues. Germline V gene data show CDR1 as LNHDA and CDR2 as SQIVND (reference sequence). Losses at the gene ends were 6 bases for V and 7 bases for J; bases not matched to a gene: 12. CDR3 in amino acids: CASSSSGGAGNEQFF. The CDR3 coding sequence is TGTGCCAGTAGCAGTTCGGGGGGAGCGGGGAATGAGCAGTTCTTC.

V and J are TRBV6-8 and TRBJ1-4; 8 nucleotides match TRBD1. Germline V lookup: CDR1 MNHGY, CDR2 SAAAGT. V dropped 5 bases and J dropped 8; count of bases not matched to a gene: 16. This CDR3 contains 17 residues. The CDR3 region is CASSHRSQGARAEKLFF. The DNA of the CDR3 is TGTGCCAGCAGTCACCGAAGTCAGGGGGCGCGGGCCGAAAAACTGTTTTTT.

The chain couples TRBV13 to TRBJ2-3, with D perhaps matching TRBD2 (6 bases). The CDR3 totals 16 residues. Trimming took off 7 bases at V and 3 bases at J, with 20 bases between the two ends. CDR1 PRHDT and CDR2 FYEKMQ come from the germline V gene (reference sequence). DNA of the CDR3: TGTGCCAGCACCCATGGGATGGCGGGGCAAACAGATACGCAGTATTTT. It encodes CASTHGMAGQTDTQYF.